The present TCR beta chain was sequenced within a study of T cell responses to AZD1222 COVID-19 vaccine. A note on this clone: Its antigen is not identified.

Study-wide points: Spike-spanning, vaccine-associated CD4 TCRs were dominant at 160-218 and 743-854. Donors in the cohort were predominantly white British and more often female, and clonal diversity was possibly underestimated. Sampling that yielded the repertoires occurred only after the peak T cell response.

Germline V gene sequence: CDR1 KGHSH, CDR2 LQKENI. The CDR3 spans 17 residues. Trimming stripped 5 bases from V and 3 bases from J, with 20 bases between. Using immunoSEQ multiplex PCR, the repertoire was profiled, and TCRdb retains in-frame clones only, with some absent. The sample records around 120,000 clones, roughly 85% being singletons. The receptor was derived from an adult in good health. The input for sequencing was peripheral blood, taken on day 0 of MenACWY control vaccination. The rearrangement uses TRBV18 and TRBJ1-3, with a possible D match to TRBD1 (5 bases). In nucleotides, the CDR3 is TGTGCCAGCTCAGAGTTAAACGGGGGATACGGTGGAAACACCATATATTTT. Residues: CASSELNGGYGGNTIYF.